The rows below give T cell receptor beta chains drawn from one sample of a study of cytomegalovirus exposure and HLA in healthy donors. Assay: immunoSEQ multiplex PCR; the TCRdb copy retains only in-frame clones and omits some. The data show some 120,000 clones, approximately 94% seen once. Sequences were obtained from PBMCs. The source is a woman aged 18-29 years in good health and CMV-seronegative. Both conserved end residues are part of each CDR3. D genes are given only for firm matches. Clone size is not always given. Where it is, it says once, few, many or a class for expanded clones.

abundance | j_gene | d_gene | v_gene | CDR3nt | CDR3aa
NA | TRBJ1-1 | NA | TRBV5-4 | TGTGCCAGCTCTAGCGGGGAAGGGACTGAAGCTTTCTTT | CASSSGEGTEAFF
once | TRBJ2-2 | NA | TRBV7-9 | TGTGCCAGCAGCCAAGAGACGAACACCGGGGAGCTGTTTTTT | CASSQETNTGELFF
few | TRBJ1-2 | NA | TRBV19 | TGTGCCAGTAGTATTTGGCCCCCTCAGGGAAGCAACGGCTACACCTTC | CASSIWPPQGSNGYTF
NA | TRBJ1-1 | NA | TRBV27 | TGTGCCAGCAGTTTAGGGGCTAGGGGCACTGAAGCTTTCTTT | CASSLGARGTEAFF
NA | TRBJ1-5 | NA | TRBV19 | TGTGCCAGTAGTATGCACAGGGATTGGGTGCAGCCCCAGCATTTT | CASSMHRDWVQPQHF
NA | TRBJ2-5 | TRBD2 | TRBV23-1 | TGCGCCGGGCTCCCGGGCGGGGGGGCAGGGAAGACCCAGTACTTC | CAGLPGGGAGKTQYF
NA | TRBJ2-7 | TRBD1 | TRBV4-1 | TGCGCCAGCAGCCAAGCTGACAGGGGGAAAGAGCAGTACTTC | CASSQADRGKEQYF
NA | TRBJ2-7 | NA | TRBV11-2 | TGTGCCAGCTCCCGAACAGGGACCTACGAGCAGTACTTC | CASSRTGTYEQYF
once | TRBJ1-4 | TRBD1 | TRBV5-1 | TGCGCCAGCAGCTTGGACCCACAGGGGGCGGGTGAAAAACTGTTTTTT | CASSLDPQGAGEKLFF
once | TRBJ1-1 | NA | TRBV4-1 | TGCGCCAGCAGCCAAGATGGAGGGACTTTGGCTTTCTTT | CASSQDGGTLAFF
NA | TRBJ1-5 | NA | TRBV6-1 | TGTGCCAGCAGTGAAGTAACTGGGCACCAGCCCCAGCATTTT | CASSEVTGHQPQHF
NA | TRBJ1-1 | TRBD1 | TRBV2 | TGTGCCAGCAGTGAACTTCAGGGGGCGCGAAGTTGGACTGAAGCTTTCTTT | CASSELQGARSWTEAFF
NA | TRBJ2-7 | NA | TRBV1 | TGCACCAGCAGCCAATTTATGCGGGAGGGCCTGGGAGAGCAGTACTTC | CTSSQFMREGLGEQYF
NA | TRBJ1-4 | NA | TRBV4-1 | TGCGCCAGCAGCCAAGGACAGTCTAATGAAAAACTGTTTTTT | CASSQGQSNEKLFF
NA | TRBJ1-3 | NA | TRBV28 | TGTGCCAGCACCGGCAGGACAGTAAACTCTGGAAACACCATATATTTT | CASTGRTVNSGNTIYF
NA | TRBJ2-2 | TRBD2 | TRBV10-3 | TGTGCCAACTCTGAGCGGGAGCGGGGCGGGGAGCTGTTTTTT | CANSERERGGELFF
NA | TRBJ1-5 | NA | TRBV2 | TGTGCCAGCAGTGAAAACCAGGGCCCACGGTCCGGACAGCCCCAGCATTTT | CASSENQGPRSGQPQHF
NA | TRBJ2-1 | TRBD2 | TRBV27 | TGTGCCAGCTACAGTCGGGCTAGCGGGATCGTGCAGTTCTTC | CASYSRASGIVQFF
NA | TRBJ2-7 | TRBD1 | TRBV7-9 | TGTGCCAGCAGCACCCGACAGGGGTACGAGCAGTACTTC | CASSTRQGYEQYF
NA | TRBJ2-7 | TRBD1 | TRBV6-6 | TGTGCCAGCAGTTACACGGGACAGGGGGCCCCCGAGCAGTACTTC | CASSYTGQGAPEQYF
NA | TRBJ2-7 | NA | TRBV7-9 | TGTGCCAGCAGCTTGGGTCGCTGGGCTTACGAGCAGTACTTC | CASSLGRWAYEQYF
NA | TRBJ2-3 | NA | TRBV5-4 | TGTGCCAGCAGCCCCCCCGGGTATGGCTCAGATACGCAGTATTTT | CASSPPGYGSDTQYF
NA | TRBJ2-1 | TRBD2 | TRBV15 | TGTGCCACCAGCAGATCGGGACTAGTTAACAATGAGCAGTTCTTC | CATSRSGLVNNEQFF
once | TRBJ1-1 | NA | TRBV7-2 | TGTGCCAGCAGCTTAGGGGGGCAGGGTAACACTGAAGCTTTCTTT | CASSLGGQGNTEAFF
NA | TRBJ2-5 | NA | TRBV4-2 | TGTGCCAGCAGCCAACAGGGGCACCAAGAGACCCAGTACTTC | CASSQQGHQETQYF
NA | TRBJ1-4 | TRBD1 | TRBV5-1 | TGCGCCAGCAGCGCAGGGACAGGGGCTACTAATGAAAAACTGTTTTTT | CASSAGTGATNEKLFF
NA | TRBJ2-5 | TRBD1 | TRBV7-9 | TGTGCCAGCAGCTACGGACAGGGCGGAGGGGAGACCCAGTACTTC | CASSYGQGGGETQYF
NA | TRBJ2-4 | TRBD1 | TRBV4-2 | TGTGCCAGCAGCCCCACCGGGACAGGGGGCCCCAAAAACATTCAGTACTTC | CASSPTGTGGPKNIQYF
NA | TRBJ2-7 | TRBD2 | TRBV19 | TGTGCCAGTAGTACCGGGACTAGCGGAAGCTACGAGCAGTACTTC | CASSTGTSGSYEQYF
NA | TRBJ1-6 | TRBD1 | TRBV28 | TGTGCCAGCAGTTTATTGAACAGGGGAAATTCACCCCTCCACTTT | CASSLLNRGNSPLHF
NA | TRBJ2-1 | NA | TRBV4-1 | TGCGCCAGCAGCCGGATGGGAGATTCCTACAATGAGCAGTTCTTC | CASSRMGDSYNEQFF
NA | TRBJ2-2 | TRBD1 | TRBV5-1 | TGCGCCAGCAGCATAGGGACAGGGCAACGGGTGAACACCGGGGAGCTGTTTTTT | CASSIGTGQRVNTGELFF
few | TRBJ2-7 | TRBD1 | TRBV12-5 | TGTGCTAGTGGTTTAAACAGGGGGATCGACGAGCAGTACTTC | CASGLNRGIDEQYF
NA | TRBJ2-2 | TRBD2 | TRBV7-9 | TGTGCCAGCAGCCCGAAAGCGGGGGCTAGCAACACCGGGGAGCTGTTTTTT | CASSPKAGASNTGELFF
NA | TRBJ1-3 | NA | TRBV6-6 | TGTGCCAGCAGTCCGACTGCCTCTGGAAACACCATATATTTT | CASSPTASGNTIYF
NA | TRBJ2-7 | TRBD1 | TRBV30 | TGTGCCTGGAGTGACGAGACAGGGGGCAACGAGCAGTACTTC | CAWSDETGGNEQYF
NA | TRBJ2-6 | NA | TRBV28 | TGTGCCAGCTGGTCGGGTGGGGCCAACGTCCTGACTTTC | CASWSGGANVLTF
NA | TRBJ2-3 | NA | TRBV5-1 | TGCGCCAGCAGCCCCGGGAACCGGGCGGCAGATACGCAGTATTTT | CASSPGNRAADTQYF
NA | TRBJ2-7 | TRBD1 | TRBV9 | TGTGCCAGCAGCGCGGACGGGGACAGGGGGCCCTACGAGCAGTACTTC | CASSADGDRGPYEQYF
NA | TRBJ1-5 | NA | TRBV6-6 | TGTGCCAGCGGTATACGGGTCCAACATAGCAATCAGCCCCAGCATTTT | CASGIRVQHSNQPQHF
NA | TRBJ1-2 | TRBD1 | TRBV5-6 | TGTGCCAGCAGCCGTGTCCATGTGGGACAGGGGGCTCGGGGCTACACCTTC | CASSRVHVGQGARGYTF
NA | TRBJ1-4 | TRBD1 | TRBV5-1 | TGCGCCAGCAGCCAGGGGACAGGGGGAGCAACTAATGAAAAACTGTTTTTT | CASSQGTGGATNEKLFF
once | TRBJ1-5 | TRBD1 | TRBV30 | TGTGCCTGGAGTGTCAAGGGGGCTCAGCCCCAGCATTTT | CAWSVKGAQPQHF
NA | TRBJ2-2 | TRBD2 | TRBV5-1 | TGCGCCAGCGAGCCGGGACTAGCGGGAGTTAGCACCGGGGAGCTGTTTTTT | CASEPGLAGVSTGELFF
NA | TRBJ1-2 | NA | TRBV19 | TGTGCCAGTTCAGACAGGCCCAACTATGGCTACACCTTC | CASSDRPNYGYTF
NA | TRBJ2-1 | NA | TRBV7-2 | TGTGCCAGCAGCTTATCGTATTACAATGAGCAGTTCTTC | CASSLSYYNEQFF
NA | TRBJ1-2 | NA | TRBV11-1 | TGTGCCAGCAGCTTAGAGTCGAATCGGAACTATGGCTACACCTTC | CASSLESNRNYGYTF
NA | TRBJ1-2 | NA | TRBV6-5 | TGTGCCAGCAGTTACTCGACCGGGGATGGTAACTATGGCTACACCTTC | CASSYSTGDGNYGYTF
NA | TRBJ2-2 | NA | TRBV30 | TGTGCCTGGAGTGTACTTGAACAGATCATGGCCGGGGAGCTGTTTTTT | CAWSVLEQIMAGELFF
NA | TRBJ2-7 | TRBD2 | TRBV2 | TGTGCCAGCAGTGAATGGAGCGGGGGACTGTCCTACGAGCAGTACTTC | CASSEWSGGLSYEQYF
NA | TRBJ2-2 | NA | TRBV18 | TGTGCCAGCTCACCAGCCTCGACAGTCACCGGGGAGCTGTTTTTT | CASSPASTVTGELFF
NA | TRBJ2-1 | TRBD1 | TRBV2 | TGTGCCAGCAGTCTAGGACAGGGGGAGCAGTTCTTC | CASSLGQGEQFF
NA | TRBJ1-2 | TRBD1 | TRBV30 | TGTGCCTGGAGTCTAGACAGGGGGCGCGATGGCTACACCTTC | CAWSLDRGRDGYTF
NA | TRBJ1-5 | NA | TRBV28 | TGTGCCAGCAGTAGCGGGGACTCCGCCAGGCAGCCCCAGCATTTT | CASSSGDSARQPQHF